This TCR beta chain appears in the sequencing data of a study of identifying expanded T cells in peripheral blood. Study conclusions and caveats: Variance in clone template counts between approximately two-week samples significantly increased with total template count across all healthy donors. Technical replicates showed roughly 1.2 changed clones; approximately 2 weeks approximately 16; four weeks 19.

Collection occurred without any documented infections or immune events in donors. Germline V lookup: CDR1 SGDLS, CDR2 YYNGEE. The CDR3 runs to 15 residues. Between the trimmed V and J ends, which lost 4 bases and 4 bases, there was a span of 14 bases. On this clone itself: Its antigen is not known.

Profiled with immunoSEQ multiplex PCR; TCRdb holds only in-frame clones, not every one. The table includes 100,000 or so clones, 80% to 90% detected once. The chain joins TRBV9 to TRBJ2-2; a weak D match, TRBD1 (7 bases). This receptor was identified in a person aged 18-70 years in good health. The sequencing sample was made of blood. CDR3 DNA: TGTGCCAGCAGCTGGGGGACAGCGGGCACCGGGGAGCTGTTTTTT. Amino acids: CASSWGTAGTGELFF.